These 14 T cell receptor beta chains originate from one sample sequenced in a study of blood T cells in healthy people across ages. A J-beta primer mix and a sample-barcoded 5' primer were used in a second PCR of about 7 to 12 cycles. TCRdb recomputed calls from the 5' RACE reads with MiXCR, one row per CDR3 protein. This sample yields over 1,500,000 distinct CDR3 sequences, of which roughly 50% are seen a single time; around 2.1% belongs to the top ten. Sequencing was performed on blood. The source of these receptors is a woman aged 35 to 49 in good health.

This clonotype came up a few times. The J gene is TRBJ2-3, the V gene TRBV29-1, with a weak D call TRBD1 (6 bases). The CDR3 sequence is 15 residues long. CDR1 is SQVTM, CDR2 ANQGSEA, per germline. V lost 6 bases to trimming and J lost 4 bases, with 20 bases between them. The CDR3 DNA is TGCAGCGTGGTGGACTCAGGGGAAGTCCCAGATACGCAGTATTTT. Translation gives CSVVDSGEVPDTQYF.

The chain couples TRBV20-1 to TRBJ1-2; tentatively, D is TRBD1 (6 bases). Germline CDR1 DFQATT, CDR2 SNEGSKA (reference sequence). Trimming left V 3 bases short and J 12 bases short, with 17 bases between. The CDR3 has 12 amino acids. Here the CDR3 DNA reads TGCAGTGCTAGGAAGGGGTCAGGGGCGCACACCTTC. Translation: CSARKGSGAHTF.

The V call is TRBV4-1, the J call TRBJ2-3; unclear D gene. V lost 1 base to trimming and J lost 6 bases, with 11 bases between them. The CDR3 consists of 14 residues. Looked up from germline, CDR1 is MGHRA and CDR2 is YSYEKL. CDR3 sequence reads: CASSQAPQRDTQYF. The CDR3 region has the DNA TGCGCCAGCAGCCAAGCCCCGCAAAGGGATACGCAGTATTTT.

In its sample, this clonotype was seen a few times. V and J are TRBV7-2 and TRBJ1-1; D not certain. Trimming stripped 8 bases from V and 5 bases from J, with 12 bases between. Germline values: CDR1 SGHTA, CDR2 FQGNSA. CDR3 length: 12 amino acids. The CDR3 region has the DNA TGTGCCAGCTCACCAAGGCAAACTGAAGCTTTCTTT. It yields the protein CASSPRQTEAFF.

This clonotype was found a few times. V usage is TRBV12-3 or TRBV12-4 and J usage is TRBJ2-5; 7 bases fit TRBD1. The junction had 8 bases not matched to a gene; V was cut back by 2 bases and J by 5 bases. The CDR3 loop spans 15 amino acids. The CDR3 protein is CASSLFEGAGETQYF. CDR3 bases: TGTGCCAGCAGTTTATTTGAGGGGGCTGGGGAGACCCAGTACTTC.

The V and J genes are TRBV20-1 and TRBJ2-5, with 7 nucleotides matching TRBD2. Per the germline V gene, CDR1 is DFQATT and CDR2 is SNEGSKA (reference sequence). V gave up 4 bases and J gave up 5 bases; unmatched junction bases: 10. This CDR3 comprises 14 residues. The CDR3 DNA sequence: TGCAGTGCTAAGGGAGGGGCCCCCGCTGAGACCCAGTACTTC. Translation gives CSAKGGAPAETQYF.

J is TRBJ1-6 and V is TRBV6-6, with 7 bases lining up with TRBD1. The CDR3 is made up of 16 amino acids. V shed 5 bases and J 7 bases; nucleotides not matched to a gene: 11. Germline lookup yields CDR1 MNHNY and CDR2 SVGAGI (reference sequence). CDR3 in amino acids: CASSLGIGTENSPLHF. The CDR3, as DNA: TGTGCCAGCAGTCTTGGGATCGGGACAGAGAATTCACCCCTCCACTTT.

This clonotype was found a few times. The J gene is TRBJ2-1, the V gene TRBV19; D gene uncertain. The CDR3 covers 14 residues. Trimming removed 1 base from V and 2 bases from J, with 6 bases in between. CDR1 LNHDA and CDR2 SQIVND come from the germline V gene (reference sequence). CDR3 region: CASSIGGTYNEQFF. CDR3 DNA: TGTGCCAGTAGTATAGGCGGAACCTACAATGAGCAGTTCTTC.

There are a few counts of this clonotype. The rearrangement uses TRBV19 and TRBJ2-3, with TRBD1 as a possible D gene (7 bases). V lost 8 bases, J lost 4 bases, and 16 bases lay in between. CDR3 length: 14 residues. Germline V lookup: CDR1 LNHDA, CDR2 SQIVND (reference sequence). CDR3 nucleotides: TGTGCCAGTTCGGCAGGGGGGAACGCAGATACGCAGTATTTT. Translation gives CASSAGGNADTQYF.

This chain connects TRBV10-3 to TRBJ2-3; TRBD1 is a possible D gene (5 bases). CDR3 length: 14 residues. Trimming removed 7 bases from V and 6 bases from J, with 17 bases in between. The V gene's germline CDR1 is ENHRY and CDR2 SYGVKD. This chain's CDR3 is CAINSPEKGDTQYF. As DNA, the CDR3 is TGTGCCATCAACTCACCGGAAAAGGGGGATACGCAGTATTTT.

This clonotype has at least ten counts. The chain combines TRBV27 with TRBJ2-3, with D possibly matching TRBD2 (5 bases). This CDR3 is built from 13 residues. V lost 4 bases to trimming and J lost 8 bases, with 13 bases between them. Germline CDR1 MNHEY, CDR2 SMNVEV (reference sequence). The chain's CDR3 is CASSSTAAGTQYF. The CDR3 nucleotides are TGTGCCAGCAGTTCTACGGCTGCGGGTACGCAGTATTTT.

This chain links TRBV6-2 or TRBV6-3 with TRBJ2-1; the D gene is possibly TRBD2 (5 bases). The CDR3 contains 15 residues. V was trimmed by 6 bases and J by 4 bases, leaving 16 bases between them. Germline V gives CDR1 MNHEY, CDR2 SVGEGT. The CDR3 DNA sequence: TGTGCCAGCAGCCCTACGGGGAAGCGATACAATGAGCAGTTCTTC. Encoded protein: CASSPTGKRYNEQFF.

V gene TRBV10-1 combines with J gene TRBJ2-3; D is tentatively TRBD1 or TRBD2 (5 bases each). Between the trimmed V and J ends, which lost 2 bases and 5 bases, there was a span of 17 bases. Germline CDR1 WNHNN, CDR2 SYGVQD (reference sequence). The length of the CDR3 is 16 residues. CDR3 in amino acids: CASSEAPGKGGDTQYF. The CDR3 DNA reads TGCGCCAGCAGTGAGGCTCCAGGGAAAGGAGGAGATACGCAGTATTTT.

This chain links TRBV20-1 with TRBJ2-6; maybe TRBD2 (5 bases). This CDR3 region has 14 residues. Germline V gene sequence: CDR1 DFQATT, CDR2 SNEGSKA (reference sequence). V was clipped by 8 bases and J by 0 bases, with 11 bases between them. CDR3 sequence reads: CSPGEISGANVLTF. DNA of the CDR3: TGCAGTCCCGGGGAGATCTCTGGGGCCAACGTCCTGACTTTC.